This paragraph reports one TCR beta chain. Its target is unknown. Semi-nested PCR with Nested Universal Primer A followed constant-region reverse priming of full-length variable regions. TCRdb re-analysed the 5' RACE reads in MiXCR, keeping a single row per CDR3 protein. Seen here are some 9,000 distinct CDR3 sequences, under 50% observed once, and the top ten hold around 3%. The CDR3 is made up of 14 amino acids. Deletions cut 3 bases from V and 0 bases from J, with 8 bases between. Germline-derived CDR1 and CDR2 are MGHRA and YSYEKL. Study outcomes and limitations: Tumor memory CD4+ T cell TCR gene usage was found to cluster with blood and lymph node memory CD4+ cells and with lymph node naive CD4+ cells. Whole repertoires were not studied in the larger cohort, only one V-J beta rearrangement.

Treg sorting used a CD4+CD25+CD127-/low gate. The chain uses TRBV4-1 and TRBJ2-5; the D is unclear. This sequence was found in a female donor with breast cancer. Sample: Tregs sorted from a lymph node. The CDR3 nucleotides read TGCGCCAGCAGCCAGTATATGTACCAAGAGACCCAGTACTTC. Residues: CASSQYMYQETQYF.